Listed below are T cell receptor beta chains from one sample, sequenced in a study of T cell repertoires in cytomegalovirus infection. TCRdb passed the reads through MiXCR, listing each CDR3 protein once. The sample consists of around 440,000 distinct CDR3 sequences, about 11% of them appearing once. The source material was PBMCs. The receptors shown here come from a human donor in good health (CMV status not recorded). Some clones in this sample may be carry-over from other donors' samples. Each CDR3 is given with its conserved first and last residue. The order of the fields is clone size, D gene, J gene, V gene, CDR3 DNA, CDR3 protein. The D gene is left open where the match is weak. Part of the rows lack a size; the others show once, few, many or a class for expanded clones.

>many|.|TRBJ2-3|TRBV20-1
TGCAGTGCTAATGAATGGGGCACAGATACGCAGTATTTT
CSANEWGTDTQYF
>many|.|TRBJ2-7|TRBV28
TGTGCCAGCAGTTCCAAGCCGTACGAGCAGTACTTC
CASSSKPYEQYF
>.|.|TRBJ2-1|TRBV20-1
TGCAGTGCCCCCACCCCGGGGTCCGTCTATGAGCAGTTCTTC
CSAPTPGSVYEQFF
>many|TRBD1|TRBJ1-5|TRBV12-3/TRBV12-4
TGTGCCAGCAGTTTGGGGGACAGCGTGAACGATATTAGGCCCCAGCATTTT
CASSLGDSVNDIRPQHF
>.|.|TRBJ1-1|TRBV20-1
TGCAGTGCTTCGACAGCCGTTGACGGCGAAGCTTTCTTT
CSASTAVDGEAFF
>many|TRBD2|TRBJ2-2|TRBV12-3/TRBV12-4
TGTGCCAGCAGTTTTCCCCAGGGTAGCGGGGGGGCCGACACCGGGGAGCTGTTTTTT
CASSFPQGSGGADTGELFF
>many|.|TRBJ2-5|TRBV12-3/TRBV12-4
TGTGCCAGCAGTGGCGTCGGACAGCGGACGGTCGACCAAGAGACCCAGTACTTC
CASSGVGQRTVDQETQYF
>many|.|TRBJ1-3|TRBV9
TGTGCCAGCAGCGGCCATCCCGAGGGGCTGGGCACCATATATTTT
CASSGHPEGLGTIYF
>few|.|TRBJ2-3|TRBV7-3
TGTGCCAGCAGCTTAGCATTAACCTCGGATACGCAGTATTTT
CASSLALTSDTQYF
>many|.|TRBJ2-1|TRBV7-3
TGTGCCAGCAGCCCCACTAAGAGGGTTTACAATGAGCAGTTCTTC
CASSPTKRVYNEQFF
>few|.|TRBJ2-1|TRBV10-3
TGTGCCATCAGTGAATCCCTGGGACACAAGTCCTACAATGAGCAGTTCTTC
CAISESLGHKSYNEQFF
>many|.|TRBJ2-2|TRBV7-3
TGTGCCAGCAGCTTAAAGGGACCGGGATCTGACACCGGGGAGCTGTTTTTT
CASSLKGPGSDTGELFF
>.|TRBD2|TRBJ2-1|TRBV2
TGTGCCAGCACCCAGAGGCGGGAGGGCAATGAGCAGTTCTTC
CASTQRREGNEQFF
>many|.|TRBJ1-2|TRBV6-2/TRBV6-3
TGTGCCAGCACCCCGCTGGAGGGTAGTGGCTACACCTTC
CASTPLEGSGYTF
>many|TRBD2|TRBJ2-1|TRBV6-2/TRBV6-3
TGTGCCAGCAGGCCAACTAGCGGGAGTCTTAATGAGCAGTTCTTC
CASRPTSGSLNEQFF
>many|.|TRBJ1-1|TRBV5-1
TGCGCCAGCGGAGGAGTAATGAACACTGAAGCTTTCTTT
CASGGVMNTEAFF
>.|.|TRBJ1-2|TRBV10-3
TGTGCCATCAGCATAACGGCAAACTATGGCTACACCTTC
CAISITANYGYTF
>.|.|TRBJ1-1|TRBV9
TGTGCCAGCAGCGTAGTCACCAGGGGATCGGGCACTGAAGCTTTCTTT
CASSVVTRGSGTEAFF
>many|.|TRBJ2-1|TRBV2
TGTGCCAGCCTTACGGGGGATGTTGGTGAGCAGTTCTTC
CASLTGDVGEQFF
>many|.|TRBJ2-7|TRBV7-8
TGTGCCAGCAGCGAGCGGACCGAGCAGTACTTC
CASSERTEQYF